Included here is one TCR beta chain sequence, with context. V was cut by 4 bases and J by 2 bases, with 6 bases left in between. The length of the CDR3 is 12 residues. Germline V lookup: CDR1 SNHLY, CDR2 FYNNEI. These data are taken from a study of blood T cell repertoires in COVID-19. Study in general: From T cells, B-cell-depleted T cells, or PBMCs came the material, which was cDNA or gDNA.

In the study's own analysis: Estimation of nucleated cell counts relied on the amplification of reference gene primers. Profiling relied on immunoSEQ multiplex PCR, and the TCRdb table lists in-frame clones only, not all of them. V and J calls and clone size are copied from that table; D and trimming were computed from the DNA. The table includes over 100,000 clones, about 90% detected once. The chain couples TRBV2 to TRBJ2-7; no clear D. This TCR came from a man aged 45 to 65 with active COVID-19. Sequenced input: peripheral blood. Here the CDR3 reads CASSVSAYEQYF. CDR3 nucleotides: TGTGCCAGCAGTGTTAGTGCCTACGAGCAGTACTTC.